Presented here are 10 T cell receptor beta chains from one specimen sequenced in a study of T cell responses to AZD1222 COVID-19 vaccine (dated by TCRdb to the early 2020s). Libraries came from the immunoSEQ multiplex PCR assay. The clones in this table, taken by TCRdb from immuneACCESS, are in-frame only. Not every clone is retained; where verified, under half of the shortfall comes from an unresolved V gene, and the cause of the rest is unknown. A total of 180,000 or so clones appear in this sample, less than 95% of them only once. About 0.6% of the sample comes from the top ten. This specimen's time point label, interpreted: baseline before first vaccination. The material was peripheral blood, obtained on day 0 of AZD1222 vaccination. These TCRs come from an adult in good health.

The rearrangement uses TRBV30 and TRBJ1-4; the D is unclear. The V end was cut by 2 bases, the J end by 12 bases, with 10 bases between. The CDR3 totals 11 residues. Germline loops: CDR1 GTSNPN, CDR2 SVGIG (reference sequence). The CDR3 nucleotides read TGTGCCTGGAGTTATTTGGAGGAACTGTTTTTT. Its translation is CAWSYLEELFF.

The chain recombines TRBV2 with TRBJ1-5, with 8 nucleotides matching TRBD1. Germline lookup yields CDR1 SNHLY and CDR2 FYNNEI. The length of the CDR3 is 14 residues. V was clipped by 6 bases and J by 5 bases; unmatched bases: 6. CDR3 sequence (DNA): TGTGCCAGCAGCGACGGACAGGGTCATCAGCCCCAGCATTTT. Protein sequence: CASSDGQGHQPQHF.

The chain links TRBV19 to TRBJ2-1; 7 bases match TRBD1. This CDR3 contains 14 residues. Germline values: CDR1 LNHDA, CDR2 SQIVND (reference sequence). Losses at the gene ends were 7 bases for V and 6 bases for J; bases not matched to a gene: 9. For the CDR3, the DNA is TGTGCCAGTACCGGGACAGTGAACCTCAATGAGCAGTTCTTC. This codes for CASTGTVNLNEQFF.

The V call is TRBV5-1, the J call TRBJ1-4; maybe TRBD1 (5 bases). The CDR3 contains 14 residues. Deletions cut 1 base from V and 5 bases from J, with 9 bases between. The germline V gene encodes CDR1 SGHRS and CDR2 YFSETQ. The CDR3 DNA sequence: TGCGCCAGCAGCTTGAGGACACCAAATGAAAAACTGTTTTTT. It codes for CASSLRTPNEKLFF.

The chain has TRBV7-8 and TRBJ2-3; the D gene is possibly TRBD2 (6 bases). The CDR3 is 15 amino acids. Trimming took 1 base from V and 1 from J, leaving 9 bases between them. CDR1 and CDR2 from the germline V gene are SGHVS and FQNEAQ. In DNA form, the CDR3 reads TGTGCCAGCAGCTTAGGGACTACCCGCACAGATACGCAGTATTTT. It encodes CASSLGTTRTDTQYF.

The chain combines TRBV7-9 with TRBJ1-1; D remains ambiguous. Germline CDR1 is SEHNR and CDR2 is FQNEAQ (reference sequence). The V gene lost 5 bases and the J gene lost 3 bases, with 10 bases spanning the gap. The CDR3 spans 13 residues. For the CDR3, the DNA is TGTGCCAGCAGCCCTAGCGTGGACACTGAAGCTTTCTTT. It encodes CASSPSVDTEAFF.

A remark on this clone: The sample has other DNA sequences that encode this CDR3 too. This chain uses TRBV28 with TRBJ1-5; 7 positions match TRBD1. The V gene's germline CDR1 is MDHEN and CDR2 SYDVKM. The CDR3 has 15 residues. Losses at the gene ends were 4 bases for V and 1 base for J; bases not matched to a gene: 4. Here the CDR3 reads CASSSGQVSNQPQHF. CDR3 DNA: TGTGCCAGCAGTTCTGGACAGGTGAGCAATCAGCCCCAGCATTTT.

The rearrangement links TRBV6-1 to TRBJ2-3; D call uncertain. The CDR3 is made up of 13 amino acids. CDR1 is MNHNS, CDR2 SASEGT, per germline. The V end lost 2 bases, the J end lost 4 bases, and 7 bases lay between the germline ends. The CDR3 nucleotides are TGTGCCAGCAGTGAACATTATGCAGATACGCAGTATTTT. Translation: CASSEHYADTQYF.

The V and J genes are TRBV10-1 and TRBJ2-2; 7 bases align to TRBD1. Germline lookup yields CDR1 WNHNN and CDR2 SYGVQD (reference sequence). The CDR3 is 16 residues long. V lost 3 bases, J lost 4 bases, and 8 bases stayed unmatched. Here the CDR3 reads CASSDSRGKGTGELFF. The DNA for the CDR3 is TGCGCCAGCAGTGACTCCAGGGGGAAAGGCACCGGGGAGCTGTTTTTT.

The rearrangement links TRBV4-1 to TRBJ2-7; possibly TRBD2 for D (6 bases). CDR1 and CDR2 (germline): MGHRA, YSYEKL. The CDR3 is made up of 14 amino acids. V dropped 3 bases and J dropped 6 bases, with 15 bases sitting between them. Written as DNA, the CDR3 is TGCGCCAGCAGCCACCCGGGACTCGGCTCCGAGCAGTACTTC. Protein product: CASSHPGLGSEQYF.